The 25 T cell receptor beta chains in this list originate from one sample, sequenced in a study of T cell responses to AZD1222 COVID-19 vaccine. Some clones are missing from TCRdb's copy, which holds only in-frame ones; the method was immunoSEQ multiplex PCR. This sample has some 150,000 clones, with around nine tenths found just once. Sequenced here: peripheral blood, sampled 28 days after the second AZD1222 dose. These receptors were taken from an adult who received the AZD1222 COVID-19 vaccine.

The V and J genes are TRBV4-1 and TRBJ1-5, with D unresolved. This CDR3 is 14 amino acids long. Germline values: CDR1 MGHRA, CDR2 YSYEKL. The germline V and J ends were trimmed by 0 bases and 4 bases, with 7 bases remaining between them. In DNA, the CDR3 is TGCGCCAGCAGCCAAGATCGCGGGAATCAGCCCCAGCATTTT. Its protein product is CASSQDRGNQPQHF.

The V gene is TRBV7-9, the J gene TRBJ2-7; 7 nucleotides agree with TRBD1. The trim removed 2 bases at V and 0 bases at J, leaving 1 base unmatched. CDR1 SEHNR and CDR2 FQNEAQ come from the germline V gene (reference sequence). This CDR3 is 14 amino acids long. In DNA, the CDR3 is TGTGCCAGCAGCTTAAGGGACAGCTCCTACGAGCAGTACTTC. Protein sequence: CASSLRDSSYEQYF.

This clone came up a few times. The V call is TRBV6-5, the J call TRBJ1-2, with D tentatively TRBD1 (5 bases). V lost 5 bases and J 10 bases, leaving 11 bases between the germline ends. The CDR3 covers 11 residues. The V gene's germline CDR1 is MNHEY and CDR2 SVGAGI. CDR3 sequence: CASSRDDYYTF. The CDR3 region has the DNA TGTGCCAGCAGTCGGGACGACTACTACACCTTC.

The chain couples TRBV27 to TRBJ1-1; D is perhaps TRBD1 (5 bases). Germline V lookup: CDR1 MNHEY, CDR2 SMNVEV (reference sequence). The length of the CDR3 is 14 residues. Trimming shortened V by 3 bases and J by 2 bases, and 10 bases separated the two germline ends. The CDR3 is CASSFSGPNTEAFF. The CDR3 DNA reads as TGTGCCAGCAGTTTTTCAGGGCCTAACACTGAAGCTTTCTTT.

This clone was detected only once. This chain joins TRBV7-9 and TRBJ2-7; 9 bases are a match to TRBD1. Per the germline V gene, CDR1 is SEHNR and CDR2 is FQNEAQ (reference sequence). Trimming took 5 bases from V and 2 from J; bases not matched to a gene: 4. This CDR3 comprises 14 residues. The CDR3 here is CASSLGQGAYEQYF. CDR3 bases: TGTGCCAGCAGCCTGGGACAGGGAGCCTACGAGCAGTACTTC.

This chain links TRBV4-2 with TRBJ2-7, with TRBD1 matching over 10 bases. CDR1 is LGHNA and CDR2 is YNFKEQ in the germline V gene. With V trimmed by 4 bases and J by 5 bases, 11 bases remained unmatched. The CDR3 sequence is 16 residues long. CDR3 DNA sequence: TGTGCCAGCAGCCTCGAGGAAGGGACAGGGGACGACGAGCAGTACTTC. Translation gives CASSLEEGTGDDEQYF.

This clone occurred once. The V call is TRBV25-1, the J call TRBJ1-1, with 9 bases lining up with TRBD1. This CDR3 comprises 14 residues. Per germline, CDR1 MGHDK and CDR2 SYGVNS. V gave up 1 base and J gave up 9 bases; unmatched junction bases: 6. The CDR3 DNA sequence: TGTGCCAGCAGTGAATCTGACACAGGGGGCCAAGCTTTCTTT. Translating it yields CASSESDTGGQAFF.

The chain links TRBV6-5 to TRBJ1-5; D is unclear. The V end was cut by 8 bases, the J end by 2 bases, with 16 bases between. The germline V gene encodes CDR1 MNHEY and CDR2 SVGAGI. This CDR3 comprises 15 residues. CDR3 region: CASAAGSGGNQPQHF. CDR3 bases: TGTGCCAGCGCGGCGGGAAGCGGGGGCAATCAGCCCCAGCATTTT.

The chain joins TRBV6-5 to TRBJ2-1; TRBD2 agrees at 10 bases. The germline CDR1 and CDR2 sequences are MNHEY and SVGAGI. CDR3 length: 14 residues. Unmatched junction bases numbered 8, after V lost 7 bases and J lost 8 bases. The CDR3 is CASNEREGRDEQFF. The CDR3, as DNA: TGTGCCAGCAACGAGCGGGAGGGCCGCGATGAGCAGTTCTTC.

The rearrangement links TRBV7-8 to TRBJ2-6; no clear D gene. Trimming cost V 0 bases and J 1 base, with 4 bases left between them. The CDR3 covers 15 residues. Germline CDR1 is SGHVS and CDR2 is FQNEAQ. CDR3 region: CASSLAGSGANVLTF. In DNA, the CDR3 is TGTGCCAGCAGCTTAGCGGGTTCTGGGGCCAACGTCCTGACTTTC.

The chain links TRBV14 to TRBJ2-1, with TRBD2 identical over 8 bases. Germline CDR1 is SGHDN and CDR2 is FVKESK. There are 14 residues in the CDR3. V shed 4 bases, J shed 3 bases, and the junction held 2 bases outside the gene matches. CDR3 in DNA: TGTGCCAGCAGCCCAACTAGCGGCTACAATGAGCAGTTCTTC. This translates into CASSPTSGYNEQFF.

The chain is built from TRBV27 and TRBJ1-4; unclear D gene. This CDR3 comprises 13 residues. Trimming pared 6 bases from V and 8 bases from J, leaving 13 bases between. Germline CDR1 and CDR2: MNHEY and SMNVEV (reference sequence). CDR3 sequence reads: CASRPIGREKLFF. The CDR3 DNA sequence: TGTGCCAGCAGACCGATTGGGCGGGAAAAACTGTTTTTT.

The chain links TRBV27 to TRBJ1-6, with D maybe TRBD1 (5 bases). Trimming took off 5 bases at V and 14 bases at J, with 16 bases between the two ends. Germline-derived CDR1 and CDR2 are MNHEY and SMNVEV (reference sequence). This CDR3 region has 13 residues. DNA for the CDR3: TGTGCCAGCAGTCTGACCGGGGCCGGGGCCCTCCACTTT. It translates to CASSLTGAGALHF.

The chain combines TRBV10-3 with TRBJ2-3, with 8 nucleotides matching TRBD2. The germline V gene encodes CDR1 ENHRY and CDR2 SYGVKD. CDR3 length: 16 residues. Trimming at V came to 10 bases and at J to 5 bases, leaving 17 bases not matched to a gene. The CDR3 is CATMESPSGSEDTQYF. CDR3 nucleotides: TGTGCCACCATGGAATCCCCCAGCGGGAGTGAAGATACGCAGTATTTT.

The V gene is TRBV15, the J gene TRBJ1-6, with a possible D match to TRBD1 (5 bases). The CDR3 runs to 11 residues. CDR1 and CDR2 from the germline V gene are LNHNV and YYDKDF (reference sequence). Between the trimmed V and J ends, which lost 11 bases and 5 bases, there was a span of 7 bases. The CDR3: CAVGDNSPLHF. In DNA form, the CDR3 reads TGTGCCGTGGGGGATAATTCACCCCTCCACTTT.

The V gene is TRBV5-4, the J gene TRBJ2-1, with D tentatively TRBD2 (6 bases). Deletions cut 2 bases from V and 4 bases from J, with 13 bases between. The CDR3 loop spans 15 amino acids. Germline assignment: CDR1 SGHNT and CDR2 YYREEE (reference sequence). The CDR3 sequence: CASSFPAGQYNEQFF. CDR3 DNA sequence: TGTGCCAGCAGCTTCCCGGCGGGGCAATACAATGAGCAGTTCTTC.

CDR3 loop: CASSLDAGVTYGYTF. The CDR3, as DNA: TGTGCCAGCAGCTTAGATGCAGGGGTTACCTATGGCTACACCTTC. The V gene is TRBV7-9, the J gene TRBJ1-2; perhaps TRBD1 as D (6 bases). The V and J ends lost 1 base and 4 bases respectively, with 13 bases between them. Germline V gives CDR1 SEHNR, CDR2 FQNEAQ (reference sequence). The CDR3 length is 15 residues.

The CDR3 nucleotides read TGTGCCAGTGGGGGGGCCTACGAGCAGTACTTC. This sequence encodes CASGGAYEQYF. The chain recombines TRBV7-6 with TRBJ2-7, with TRBD2 matching over 7 bases. Germline V lookup: CDR1 SGHVS, CDR2 FNYEAQ. This CDR3 contains 11 residues. The V gene end was trimmed by 9 bases and the J gene end by 2 bases; junction bases not matched to a gene: 1. The full variable domain, completed using reference TRBV7-6 and TRBJ2-7, is GAGVSQSPRYKVTKRGQDVALRCDPISGHVSLYWYRQALGQGPEFLTYFNYEAQQDKSGLPNDRFSAERPEGSISTLTIQRTEQRDSAMYRCASGGAYEQYFGPGTRLTVT.

The V gene is TRBV5-1, the J gene TRBJ2-3; TRBD1 is a possible D gene (6 bases). The V gene lost 4 bases and the J gene lost 1 base, with 10 bases spanning the gap. Per germline, CDR1 SGHRS and CDR2 YFSETQ. The CDR3 is 14 amino acids. CDR3 residues: CASSPWTGTDTQYF. CDR3 in DNA: TGCGCCAGCAGCCCGTGGACAGGCACAGATACGCAGTATTTT.

The rearrangement joins TRBV4-2 to TRBJ2-1; 10 bases are a match to TRBD2. Germline CDR1 LGHNA, CDR2 YNFKEQ. The CDR3 has 17 residues. V trimming: 2 bases; J trimming: 6 bases; junction bases outside the gene matches: 10. CDR3 sequence (DNA): TGTGCCAGCAGCCAAATGGGTGGACTAGCGGCACCCAATGAGCAGTTCTTC. It encodes CASSQMGGLAAPNEQFF.

V is TRBV6-5 and J is TRBJ1-4; the match to TRBD1 covers 7 bases. CDR3 length: 13 amino acids. CDR1 and CDR2 (germline): MNHEY, SVGAGI. V gave up 6 bases and J gave up 8 bases; unmatched junction bases: 6. Here the CDR3 DNA reads TGTGCCAGCAGCCTACGACAGGGAGAAAAACTGTTTTTT. Its translation: CASSLRQGEKLFF.

This clone was observed a single time. The genes are TRBV7-8 and TRBJ2-5; D uncertain. In germline, CDR1 is SGHVS, CDR2 FQNEAQ. CDR3 length: 16 residues. V was clipped by 2 bases and J by 4 bases, with 17 bases between them. The CDR3 sequence: CASSLRGGGVRETQYF. CDR3 nucleotides: TGTGCCAGCAGCTTACGTGGCGGTGGGGTGCGAGAGACCCAGTACTTC.

A note on this clone: One end of the junction fails to match germline, which may point to a read error. The chain couples TRBV28 to TRBJ1-1; no firm D call. The CDR3 covers 12 residues. CDR1 and CDR2 (germline): MDHEN, SYDVKM. The CDR3 sequence is CAVEVKNTEAFF. CDR3 nucleotides: TGCGCAGTTGAGGTTAAAAACACTGAAGCTTTCTTT.

The chain uses TRBV7-6 and TRBJ2-3, with TRBD1 matching over 8 bases. CDR1 and CDR2 from the germline V gene are SGHVS and FNYEAQ. Trimming at V came to 0 bases and at J to 10 bases, leaving 12 bases not matched to a gene. This CDR3 spans 16 amino acids. CDR3 nucleotide sequence: TGTGCCAGCAGCTTAGCGGACAGGGCACCCGGGGTGGCGCAGTATTTT. It specifies CASSLADRAPGVAQYF.

The chain recombines TRBV27 with TRBJ1-1, with TRBD1 matching over 8 bases. V dropped 3 bases and J dropped 1; count of bases not matched to a gene: 4. This CDR3 is built from 15 residues. The germline V gene has CDR1 MNHEY and CDR2 SMNVEV (reference sequence). CDR3 nucleotide sequence: TGTGCCAGCAGTTTTCTCGGACAGGGGAACACTGAAGCTTTCTTT. Amino acid sequence: CASSFLGQGNTEAFF.